A selection of T cell receptor beta chains follows, all from one sample in a study of shared clonotypes between healthy human individuals. TCRdb's copy holds only in-frame clones and misses some; the assay was immunoSEQ multiplex PCR. Among 2 million to 2.5 million clones listed, just over 90% were seen once. Material for sequencing was naive CD4+ T cells from PBMCs. These receptors all come from a man between 18 and 35 years old in good health. Some clones in this sample may be carry-over from other donors' samples. CDR3s include the opening cysteine and the closing phenylalanine or tryptophan. The order of the fields is J gene, clone size, D gene, V gene, CDR3 protein, CDR3 DNA. A D gene is named only where the DNA matches it firmly. Size tells how often a clone was seen (once, few, many) or the class of an expanded clone, and some rows leave it out.

>TRBJ2-1|NA|NA|TRBV15
CATSRGLEPEQFF
TGTGCCACCAGCAGGGGGCTCGAACCTGAGCAGTTCTTC
>TRBJ2-3|once|TRBD1|TRBV19
CASSSLRDSGTDTQYF
TGTGCCAGTAGTAGCCTCCGGGACAGTGGCACAGATACGCAGTATTTT
>TRBJ2-7|NA|NA|TRBV14
CASSQADSHEQYF
TGTGCCAGCAGCCAAGCCGACTCTCACGAGCAGTACTTC
>TRBJ2-2|NA|NA|TRBV5-4
CASSPGVTTGELFF
TGTGCCAGCAGCCCAGGGGTAACCACCGGGGAGCTGTTTTTT
>TRBJ2-1|NA|NA|TRBV7-2
CASSLVWHNEQFF
TGTGCCAGCAGCTTAGTGTGGCACAATGAGCAGTTCTTC
>TRBJ1-1|NA|NA|TRBV28
CASDRSGARTEAFF
TGTGCAAGCGACCGATCCGGGGCGAGGACTGAAGCTTTCTTT
>TRBJ2-7|NA|TRBD1|TRBV7-2
CASSLEDRGYEQYF
TGTGCCAGCAGCTTAGAGGACAGGGGCTACGAGCAGTACTTC
>TRBJ2-2|NA|TRBD2|TRBV7-9
CASSFLPTSGTGELFF
TGTGCCAGCAGCTTTCTTCCGACTAGCGGGACCGGGGAGCTGTTTTTT
>TRBJ2-6|NA|NA|TRBV19
CASRPRLADSGANVLTF
TGTGCCAGTAGACCAAGGCTAGCCGACTCTGGGGCCAACGTCCTGACTTTC
>TRBJ1-4|NA|NA|TRBV30
CAWSRGGATNEKLFF
TGTGCCTGGAGCCGGGGGGGGGCAACTAATGAAAAACTGTTTTTT
>TRBJ1-4|NA|NA|TRBV11-2
CASSWSLATNEKLFF
TGTGCCAGCAGCTGGAGCCTTGCAACTAATGAAAAACTGTTTTTT
>TRBJ1-3|NA|NA|TRBV30
CAWKPGEYRGNTIYF
TGTGCCTGGAAGCCCGGGGAGTATAGGGGAAACACCATATATTTT
>TRBJ1-1|NA|NA|TRBV10-3
CAISELEENTEAFF
TGTGCCATCAGTGAGTTAGAAGAGAACACTGAAGCTTTCTTT
>TRBJ2-2|NA|NA|TRBV6-6
CASSYGSTGELFF
TGTGCCAGCAGTTACGGGTCCACCGGGGAGCTGTTTTTT
>TRBJ2-1|NA|TRBD2|TRBV19
CASTSSGRLSEQFF
TGTGCCAGTACTTCTAGCGGGAGGCTGAGTGAGCAGTTCTTC
>TRBJ2-7|NA|NA|TRBV9
CASSMGLKYEQYF
TGTGCCAGCAGCATGGGACTGAAGTACGAGCAGTACTTC
>TRBJ2-7|NA|TRBD2|TRBV28
CASSVPGLQAYEQYF
TGTGCCAGCAGCGTCCCGGGACTACAAGCCTACGAGCAGTACTTC
>TRBJ2-7|NA|NA|TRBV14
CASSQALATEQYF
TGTGCCAGCAGCCAAGCTCTAGCGACCGAGCAGTACTTC
>TRBJ2-3|NA|NA|TRBV7-2
CASSLLTRDTQYF
TGTGCCAGCAGCTTATTGACAAGGGATACGCAGTATTTT
>TRBJ1-1|once|NA|TRBV5-4
CASSRGQSNTEAFF
TGTGCCAGCAGCAGAGGACAGTCTAACACTGAAGCTTTCTTT
>TRBJ2-1|NA|NA|TRBV6-4
CASSLSAPDRGEQFF
TGTGCCAGCAGCCTTTCTGCCCCGGACCGGGGTGAGCAGTTCTTC
>TRBJ2-5|NA|NA|TRBV29-1
CSVGSETQYF
TGCAGCGTTGGGTCTGAGACCCAGTACTTC
>TRBJ2-3|NA|NA|TRBV4-1
CASSQDSAVTSTDTQYF
TGCGCCAGCAGCCAAGATTCGGCGGTGACTAGCACAGATACGCAGTATTTT
>TRBJ2-1|once|NA|TRBV4-1
CASSQVTLAPTVQRSADEQFF
TGCGCCAGCAGCCAAGTGACGTTGGCTCCGACTGTCCAGCGGTCAGCGGATGAGCAGTTCTTC
>TRBJ2-5|NA|TRBD2|TRBV11-2
CASSFRLAGEETQYF
TGTGCCAGCAGCTTTCGACTAGCGGGAGAAGAGACCCAGTACTTC
>TRBJ1-1|NA|NA|TRBV7-3
CASSASRAQNTEAFF
TGTGCCAGCAGCGCCAGTAGGGCCCAAAACACTGAAGCTTTCTTT
>TRBJ2-1|NA|TRBD2|TRBV18
CASSPIMLAENSYNEQFF
TGTGCCAGCTCACCCATTATGCTAGCGGAAAACTCCTACAATGAGCAGTTCTTC
>TRBJ1-1|few|NA|TRBV10-3
CAISPGGLNTEAFF
TGTGCCATCAGCCCCGGGGGTTTGAACACTGAAGCTTTCTTT
>TRBJ1-5|NA|NA|TRBV5-6
CASSLRGTKGQPQHF
TGTGCCAGCAGCCTTCGTGGGACAAAGGGTCAGCCCCAGCATTTT
>TRBJ2-3|NA|NA|TRBV7-9
CASIRSDTDTQYF
TGTGCCAGCATCCGATCTGACACAGATACGCAGTATTTT
>TRBJ1-1|NA|NA|TRBV7-9
CASSLLWGSGEAFF
TGTGCCAGCAGCCTCCTATGGGGGTCGGGTGAAGCTTTCTTT
>TRBJ1-4|NA|TRBD1|TRBV6-1
CASSDLGQGAGEKLFF
TGTGCCAGCAGTGACCTGGGACAGGGGGCGGGGGAAAAACTGTTTTTT
>TRBJ2-3|NA|NA|TRBV28
CASASTDTQYF
TGTGCCTCCGCAAGCACAGATACGCAGTATTTT
>TRBJ2-1|NA|NA|TRBV7-9
CASSLAQGYNEQFF
TGTGCCAGCAGCTTAGCCCAGGGGTACAATGAGCAGTTCTTC
>TRBJ1-1|few|NA|TRBV5-1
CASSPSPGHTEAFF
TGCGCCAGCAGCCCATCTCCCGGTCACACTGAAGCTTTCTTT
>TRBJ1-3|NA|TRBD1|TRBV7-3
CASSLGTVGNTIYF
TGTGCCAGCAGCCTCGGGACAGTAGGAAACACCATATATTTT
>TRBJ2-6|NA|TRBD1|TRBV15
CATSREGTGPLSGANVLTF
TGTGCCACCAGCAGGGAGGGGACAGGGCCTCTCTCTGGGGCCAACGTCCTGACTTTC
>TRBJ2-1|NA|TRBD2|TRBV27
CASSFTGLAGGPGEQFF
TGTGCCAGCAGTTTCACTGGGCTAGCGGGAGGGCCCGGTGAGCAGTTCTTC
>TRBJ2-2|NA|NA|TRBV5-1
CASSFEGSSRTGELFF
TGCGCCAGCAGCTTCGAGGGCAGCTCCCGCACCGGGGAGCTGTTTTTT
>TRBJ1-5|NA|NA|TRBV2
CASSAGRNQPQHF
TGTGCCAGCAGTGCGGGTAGGAATCAGCCCCAGCATTTT
>TRBJ1-5|NA|NA|TRBV15
CATSRDLNGNQPQHF
TGTGCCACCAGCAGAGATCTTAATGGAAATCAGCCCCAGCATTTT
>TRBJ2-5|NA|TRBD2|TRBV6-1
CASSEQAGPQETQYF
TGTGCCAGCAGTGAACAAGCGGGGCCCCAAGAGACCCAGTACTTC
>TRBJ1-5|NA|NA|TRBV5-5
CASSLGVSGNQPQHF
TGTGCCAGCAGTTTAGGGGTTTCGGGCAATCAGCCCCAGCATTTT
>TRBJ2-5|once|NA|TRBV4-2
CASSQDVRGITQYF
TGTGCCAGCAGCCAAGATGTCAGGGGAATTACCCAGTACTTC
>TRBJ2-7|NA|NA|TRBV6-1
CASTPTGGAYEQYF
TGTGCCAGCACCCCAACAGGGGGGGCCTACGAGCAGTACTTC
>TRBJ1-1|NA|TRBD1|TRBV5-1
CASSLKDRGNTEAFF
TGCGCCAGCAGCTTGAAGGACAGGGGTAACACTGAAGCTTTCTTT
>TRBJ1-2|few|NA|TRBV19
CASAGLGDYGYTF
TGTGCCAGCGCAGGGTTAGGGGACTATGGCTACACCTTC
>TRBJ1-5|NA|NA|TRBV6-6
CASSRTAINQPQHF
TGTGCCAGCAGTCGGACAGCCATTAATCAGCCCCAGCATTTT
>TRBJ2-1|NA|NA|TRBV5-3
CARSTQGHNNEQFF
TGTGCCAGATCTACCCAGGGACACAACAATGAGCAGTTCTTC
>TRBJ2-1|NA|TRBD2|TRBV7-9
CASSVGGLAGPNVFNEQFF
TGTGCCAGCAGCGTGGGGGGACTAGCGGGACCGAATGTTTTCAATGAGCAGTTCTTC